This T cell receptor beta chain was documented in a study of neoadjuvant anti-PD-1 for oral cavity cancer. At the level of the study: Around day 43, patients without progression received a fourth nivolumab dose before surgery.

The V and J ends lost 5 bases and 10 bases, in that order; junction bases with no gene match: 7. CDR3 length: 15 residues. Germline CDR1 MNHEY, CDR2 SVGAGI. Overall study results and limits: Each response group had just a few patients in TCR analyses.

PBMC libraries mostly used about 490 ng of input genomic DNA, with six replicates per sample. Clones were sequenced by immunoSEQ multiplex PCR, and TCRdb holds only the in-frame ones, with some missing. The sample lists more than 13,000 clones; 70% to 80% were seen once. The patients had HPV-negative, locally advanced oral cavity squamous cell carcinoma. Worth noting for this clone: Its target is not known.

The chain links TRBV6-5 to TRBJ2-1; 14 bases are shared with TRBD2. This specimen was PBMCs, taken before nivolumab (anti-PD-1) treatment. This TCR derives from a person aged 40 to 85 with oral cavity squamous cell carcinoma. The CDR3 is CASSRTSGRWVEQFF. CDR3 DNA: TGTGCCAGCAGTAGGACTAGCGGGAGGTGGGTGGAGCAGTTCTTC.